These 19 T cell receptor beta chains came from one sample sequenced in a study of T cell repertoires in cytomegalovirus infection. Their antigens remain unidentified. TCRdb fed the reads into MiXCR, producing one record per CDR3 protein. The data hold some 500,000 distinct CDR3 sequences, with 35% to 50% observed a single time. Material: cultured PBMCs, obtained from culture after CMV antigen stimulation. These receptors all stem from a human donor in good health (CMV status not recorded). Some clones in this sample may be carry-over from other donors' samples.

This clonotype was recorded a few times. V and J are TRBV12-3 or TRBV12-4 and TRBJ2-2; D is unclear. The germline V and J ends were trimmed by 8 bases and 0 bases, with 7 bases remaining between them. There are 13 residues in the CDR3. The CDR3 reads CASYRTNTGELFF. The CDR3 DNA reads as TGTGCCAGCTACAGAACGAACACCGGGGAGCTGTTTTTT.

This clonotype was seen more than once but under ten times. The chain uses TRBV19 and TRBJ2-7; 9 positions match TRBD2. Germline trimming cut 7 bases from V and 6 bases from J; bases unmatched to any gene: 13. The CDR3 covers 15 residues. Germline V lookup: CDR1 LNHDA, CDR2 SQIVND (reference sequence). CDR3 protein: CASKSSGTVPGEQYF. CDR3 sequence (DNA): TGTGCCAGTAAGTCTAGCGGGACCGTTCCGGGCGAGCAGTACTTC.

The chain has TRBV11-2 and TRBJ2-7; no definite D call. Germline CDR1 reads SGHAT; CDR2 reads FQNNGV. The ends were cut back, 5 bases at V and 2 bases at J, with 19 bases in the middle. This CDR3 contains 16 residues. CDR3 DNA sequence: TGTGCCAGCAGCCCCAGGTTGGCTCCAACACCCTACGAGCAGTACTTC. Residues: CASSPRLAPTPYEQYF. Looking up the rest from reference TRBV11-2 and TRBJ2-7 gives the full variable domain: EAGVAQSPRYKIIEKRQSVAFWCNPISGHATLYWYQQILGQGPKLLIQFQNNGVVDDSQLPKDRFSAERLKGVDSTLKIQPAKLEDSAVYLCASSPRLAPTPYEQYFGPGTRLTVT.

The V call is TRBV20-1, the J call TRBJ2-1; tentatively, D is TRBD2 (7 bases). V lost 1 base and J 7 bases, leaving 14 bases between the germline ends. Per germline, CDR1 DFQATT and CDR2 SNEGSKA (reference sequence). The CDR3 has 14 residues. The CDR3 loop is CSARVGGGRNEQFF. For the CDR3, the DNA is TGCAGTGCTAGAGTTGGGGGGGGGCGTAATGAGCAGTTCTTC.

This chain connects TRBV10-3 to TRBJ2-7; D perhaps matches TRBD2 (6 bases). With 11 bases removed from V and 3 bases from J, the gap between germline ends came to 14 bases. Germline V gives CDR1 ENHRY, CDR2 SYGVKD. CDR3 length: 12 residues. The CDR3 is CASGDSFYEQYF. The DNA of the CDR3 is TGTGCCTCGGGGGACTCCTTCTACGAGCAGTACTTC.

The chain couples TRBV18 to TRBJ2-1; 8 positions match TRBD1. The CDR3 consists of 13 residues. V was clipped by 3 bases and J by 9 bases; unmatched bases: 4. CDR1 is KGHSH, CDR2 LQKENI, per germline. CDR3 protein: CASSPNDRGEQFF. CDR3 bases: TGTGCCAGCTCACCCAACGACAGGGGTGAGCAGTTCTTC.

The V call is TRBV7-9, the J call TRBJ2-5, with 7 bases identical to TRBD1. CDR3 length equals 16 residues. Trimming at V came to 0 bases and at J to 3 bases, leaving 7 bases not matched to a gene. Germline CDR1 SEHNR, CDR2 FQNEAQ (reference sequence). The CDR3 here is CASSLALGDREETQYF. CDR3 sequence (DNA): TGTGCCAGCAGCTTAGCGCTGGGAGACAGGGAAGAGACCCAGTACTTC.

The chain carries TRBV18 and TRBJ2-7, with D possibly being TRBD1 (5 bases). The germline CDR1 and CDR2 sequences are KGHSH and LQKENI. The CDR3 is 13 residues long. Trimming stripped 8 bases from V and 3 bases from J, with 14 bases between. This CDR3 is CASRGGSDYEQYF. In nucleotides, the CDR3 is TGTGCCAGCAGGGGTGGTTCCGACTACGAGCAGTACTTC.

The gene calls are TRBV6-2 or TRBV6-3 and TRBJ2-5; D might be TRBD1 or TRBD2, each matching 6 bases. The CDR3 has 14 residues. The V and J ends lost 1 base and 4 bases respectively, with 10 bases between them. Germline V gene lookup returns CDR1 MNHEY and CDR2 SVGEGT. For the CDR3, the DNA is TGTGCCAGCAGTTACTTCGGAGGGGGAGAGACCCAGTACTTC. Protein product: CASSYFGGGETQYF.

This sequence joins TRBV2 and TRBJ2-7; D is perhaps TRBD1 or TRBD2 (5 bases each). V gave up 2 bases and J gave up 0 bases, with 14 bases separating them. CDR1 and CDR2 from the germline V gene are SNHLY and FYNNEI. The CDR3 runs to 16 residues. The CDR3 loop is CASSESSGQSSYEQYF. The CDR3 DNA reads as TGTGCCAGCAGTGAATCTTCGGGGCAAAGCTCCTACGAGCAGTACTTC.

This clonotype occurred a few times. The CDR3 reads CATKESGEETQYF. For the CDR3, the DNA is TGTGCCACAAAGGAGAGCGGAGAAGAGACCCAGTACTTC. The chain combines TRBV10-3 with TRBJ2-5, with a weak D call TRBD2 (5 bases). The CDR3 sequence is 13 residues long. Germline V CDR1 and CDR2: ENHRY, SYGVKD. The V end lost 10 bases, the J end lost 3 bases, and 15 bases lay between the germline ends.

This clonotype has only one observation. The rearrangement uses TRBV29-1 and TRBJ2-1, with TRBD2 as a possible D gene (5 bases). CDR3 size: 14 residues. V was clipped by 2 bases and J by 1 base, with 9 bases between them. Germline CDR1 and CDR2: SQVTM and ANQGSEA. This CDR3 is CSVERETSYNEQFF. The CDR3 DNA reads TGCAGCGTTGAAAGGGAGACATCCTACAATGAGCAGTTCTTC.

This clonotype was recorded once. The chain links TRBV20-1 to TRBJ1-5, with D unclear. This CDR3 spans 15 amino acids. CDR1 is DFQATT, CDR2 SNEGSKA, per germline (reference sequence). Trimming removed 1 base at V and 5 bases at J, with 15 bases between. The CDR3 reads CSARGYGSRDQPQHF. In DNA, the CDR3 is TGCAGTGCTAGAGGTTACGGCAGCCGAGATCAGCCCCAGCATTTT.

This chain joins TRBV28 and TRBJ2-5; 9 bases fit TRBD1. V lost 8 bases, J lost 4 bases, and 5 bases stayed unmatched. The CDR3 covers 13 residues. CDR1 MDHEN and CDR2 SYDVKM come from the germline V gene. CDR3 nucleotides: TGTGCCAGCCGGAACAGGGGGCCAGAGACCCAGTACTTC. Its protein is CASRNRGPETQYF.

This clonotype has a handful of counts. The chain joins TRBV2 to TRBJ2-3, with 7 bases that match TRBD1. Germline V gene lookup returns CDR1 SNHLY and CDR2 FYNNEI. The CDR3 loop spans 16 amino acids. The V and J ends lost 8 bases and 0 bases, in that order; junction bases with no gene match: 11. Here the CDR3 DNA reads TGTGCCAGCTTTGGGGACAGCCTATATAGCACAGATACGCAGTATTTT. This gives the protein CASFGDSLYSTDTQYF.

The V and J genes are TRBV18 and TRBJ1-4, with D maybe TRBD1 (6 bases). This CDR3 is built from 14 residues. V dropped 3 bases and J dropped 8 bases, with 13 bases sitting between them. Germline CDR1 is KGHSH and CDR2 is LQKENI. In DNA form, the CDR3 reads TGTGCCAGCTCACCCGACAGGACCTTCGAAAAACTGTTTTTT. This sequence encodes CASSPDRTFEKLFF.

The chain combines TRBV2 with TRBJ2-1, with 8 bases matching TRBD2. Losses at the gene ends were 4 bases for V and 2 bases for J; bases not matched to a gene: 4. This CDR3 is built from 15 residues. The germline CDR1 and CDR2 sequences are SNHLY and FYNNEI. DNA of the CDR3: TGTGCCAGCAGTGGGCTGCGGGGGGCCTACAATGAGCAGTTCTTC. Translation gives CASSGLRGAYNEQFF. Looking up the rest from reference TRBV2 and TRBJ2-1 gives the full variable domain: EPEVTQTPSHQVTQMGQEVILRCVPISNHLYFYWYRQILGQKVEFLVSFYNNEISEKSEIFDDQFSVERPDGSNFTLKIRSTKLEDSAMYFCASSGLRGAYNEQFFGPGTRLTVL.

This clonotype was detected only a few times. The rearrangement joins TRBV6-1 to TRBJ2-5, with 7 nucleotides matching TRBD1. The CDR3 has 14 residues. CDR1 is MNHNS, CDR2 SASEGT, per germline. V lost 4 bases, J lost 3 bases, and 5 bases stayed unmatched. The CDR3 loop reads CASSGHRGEETQYF. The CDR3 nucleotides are TGTGCCAGCAGTGGGCACAGGGGAGAAGAGACCCAGTACTTC.

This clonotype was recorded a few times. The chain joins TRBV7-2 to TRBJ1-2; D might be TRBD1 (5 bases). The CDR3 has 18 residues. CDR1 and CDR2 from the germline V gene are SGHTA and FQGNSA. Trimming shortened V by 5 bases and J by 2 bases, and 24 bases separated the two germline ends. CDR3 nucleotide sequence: TGTGCCAGCAGCCGGAAATCGGGAGACTCGACAGTAAACTATGGCTACACCTTC. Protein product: CASSRKSGDSTVNYGYTF. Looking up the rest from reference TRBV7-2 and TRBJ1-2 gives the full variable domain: GAGVSQSPSNKVTEKGKDVELRCDPISGHTALYWYRQSLGQGLEFLIYFQGNSAPDKSGLPSDRFSAERTGGSVSTLTIQRTQQEDSAVYLCASSRKSGDSTVNYGYTFGSGTRLTVV.